This T cell receptor (beta chain) was captured in a study of cytomegalovirus exposure and HLA in healthy donors. Whole-study context: Researchers previously reported finding 90 million to 120 million unique TCR beta sequences from about 179 million T cells. Findings and caveats of the study: Analyzed later, association rates of TCRs varied across HLA loci, with DRB1 most and HLA-C fewest. Earlier findings revealed that most TCR beta V segments proved productive either about 87% or about 30% of the time. In a later analysis, a missense DCLRE1C variant was linked to TCR beta V- and J-gene trimming.

The CDR3 sequence is 14 residues long. V lost 1 base, J lost 5 bases, and 5 bases stayed unmatched. CDR1 and CDR2 from the germline V gene are MGHRA and YSYEKL. PCR was performed using 60 Vbeta and 13 Jbeta primers. Libraries were prepared by immunoSEQ multiplex PCR; TCRdb keeps only in-frame clonotypes and omits some of them. The table lists approximately 170,000 clones, around 72% of them singletons, with roughly 7% in the top ten. This clone was observed a single time. Its antigen is unknown. This TCR was recovered from a woman aged 40-49 years in good health and CMV-seropositive. The chain joins TRBV4-1 to TRBJ2-7, with 7 bases aligning to TRBD1. The specimen was PBMCs. The CDR3 DNA reads TGCGCCAGCAGCCAAGCCGACAGGGATCACGAGCAGTACTTC. As protein: CASSQADRDHEQYF.